A single sample gave rise to the 2 T cell receptor beta chains below, sequenced in a study of T-cell reconstitution after alpha-beta-depleted transplantation in children. The TCRbeta library incorporated unique molecular identifiers. TCRdb re-analysed the PCR reads in MiXCR, keeping a single row per CDR3 protein. The repertoire has approximately 980,000 distinct CDR3 sequences, about 26% of them found once; the top ten carry roughly 30%. The sequencing here drew on PBMCs, mostly from graft donor cells, taken 360 days after TCRalphabeta/CD19-depleted stem cell transplant. Receptor source: a boy under three years old who had a stem cell transplant for SCID, so the T cells may come from the graft donor.

This rearrangement joins TRBV28 to TRBJ2-4; 12 positions agree with TRBD2. There are 16 residues in the CDR3. V gave up 5 bases and J gave up 14 bases; unmatched junction bases: 16. CDR1 is MDHEN, CDR2 SYDVKM, per germline. The CDR3 DNA is TGTGCCAGCAGTGAGTCACTAGCGGGGGGCCGGGCCGTCGAGTACTTC. It yields the protein CASSESLAGGRAVEYF.

This clonotype has only a few counts. V and J are TRBV4-2 and TRBJ2-6; tentatively, D is TRBD1 (6 bases). The V gene's germline CDR1 is LGHNA and CDR2 YNFKEQ. The germline V and J ends were trimmed by 4 bases and 0 bases, with 13 bases remaining between them. The length of the CDR3 is 17 residues. The CDR3, as DNA: TGTGCCAGCAGCCGCTTTACAGGGTCCTCTGGGGCCAACGTCCTGACTTTC. Translation gives CASSRFTGSSGANVLTF.